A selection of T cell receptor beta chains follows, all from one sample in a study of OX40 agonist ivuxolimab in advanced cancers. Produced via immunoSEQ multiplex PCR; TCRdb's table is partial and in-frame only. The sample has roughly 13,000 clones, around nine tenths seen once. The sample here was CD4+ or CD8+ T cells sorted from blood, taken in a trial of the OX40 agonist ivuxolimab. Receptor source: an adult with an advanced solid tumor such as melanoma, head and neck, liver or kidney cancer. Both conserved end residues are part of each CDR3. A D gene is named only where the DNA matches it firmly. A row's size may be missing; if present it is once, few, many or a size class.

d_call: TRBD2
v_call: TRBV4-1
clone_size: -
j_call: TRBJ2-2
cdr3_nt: TGCGCCAGCAGCCAAGATGCTAGCGGGGAGACCGGGGAGCTGTTTTTT
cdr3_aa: CASSQDASGETGELFF

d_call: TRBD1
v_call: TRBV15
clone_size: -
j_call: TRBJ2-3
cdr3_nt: TGTGCCACCAGCAGGACAGGGGAGGACACAGATACGCAGTATTTT
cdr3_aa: CATSRTGEDTDTQYF

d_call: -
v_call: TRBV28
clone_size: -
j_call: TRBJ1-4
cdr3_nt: TGTGCCACCTCCCTTACTAATGAAAAACTGTTTTTT
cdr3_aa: CATSLTNEKLFF

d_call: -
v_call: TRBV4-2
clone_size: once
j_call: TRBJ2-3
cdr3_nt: TGTGCCAGCAGCCAAGCAAGGTACGACAGATCCACAGATACGCAGTATTTT
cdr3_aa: CASSQARYDRSTDTQYF

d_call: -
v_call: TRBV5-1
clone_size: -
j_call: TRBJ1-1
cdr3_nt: TGCGCCAGCAGCTTGGTCCCGGGGACCGAAGCTTTCTTT
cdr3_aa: CASSLVPGTEAFF

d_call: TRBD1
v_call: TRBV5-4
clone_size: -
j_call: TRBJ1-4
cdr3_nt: TGTGCCAGCAGCCCTGGACAGGGGAAGGCATATGAAAAACTGTTTTTT
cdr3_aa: CASSPGQGKAYEKLFF

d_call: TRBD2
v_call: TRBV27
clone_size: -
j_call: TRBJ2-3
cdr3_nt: TGTGCCAGCAGCCACCGGACTAGCGGGGGGGCCCTACGCACAGATACGCAGTATTTT
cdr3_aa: CASSHRTSGGALRTDTQYF

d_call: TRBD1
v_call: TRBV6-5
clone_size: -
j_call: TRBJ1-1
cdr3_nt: TGTGCCAGCACTCTGAGACAGGGGTCCACTGAAGCCTTCTTT
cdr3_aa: CASTLRQGSTEAFF

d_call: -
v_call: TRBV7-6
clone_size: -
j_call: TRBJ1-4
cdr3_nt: TGTGCCAGCAGCTTCGGCGGGGGGGAGGGTGAAAAACTGTTTTTT
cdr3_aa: CASSFGGGEGEKLFF

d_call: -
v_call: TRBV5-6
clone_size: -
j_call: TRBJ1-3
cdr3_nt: TGTGCCAGCAGCCACGGACACTTCAACTCTGGAAACACCATATATTTT
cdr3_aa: CASSHGHFNSGNTIYF

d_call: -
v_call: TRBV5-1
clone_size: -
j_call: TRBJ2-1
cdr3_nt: TGCGCCAGCAGCGGAGCCACAGGGAGAATCACCTACAATGAGCAGTTCTTC
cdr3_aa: CASSGATGRITYNEQFF

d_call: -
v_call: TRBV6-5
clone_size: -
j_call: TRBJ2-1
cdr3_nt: TGTGCCAGCAGTAACCGAGAGGTGGCCTACAATGAGCAGTTCTTC
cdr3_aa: CASSNREVAYNEQFF

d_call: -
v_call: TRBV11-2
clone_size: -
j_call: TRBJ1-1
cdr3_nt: TGTGCCAGCAGCTTAGAGGGGGGCCGAGCCGGGGTTACTGAAGCTTTCTTT
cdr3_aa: CASSLEGGRAGVTEAFF

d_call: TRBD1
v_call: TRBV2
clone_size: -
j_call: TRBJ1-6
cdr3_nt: TGTGCCAGCAGACACGGGACAGGGGGCGGGTCACCCCTCCACTTT
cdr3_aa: CASRHGTGGGSPLHF

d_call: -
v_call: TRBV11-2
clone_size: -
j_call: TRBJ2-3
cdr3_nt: TGTGCCAGCAGCCAACACAGCGACCCGGTCACAGATACGCAGTATTTT
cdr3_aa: CASSQHSDPVTDTQYF

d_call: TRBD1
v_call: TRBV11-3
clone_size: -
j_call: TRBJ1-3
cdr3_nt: TGTGCCAGCAGCCCGGGGACAGGGAGAACGGGATCTGGAAACACCATATATTTT
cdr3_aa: CASSPGTGRTGSGNTIYF

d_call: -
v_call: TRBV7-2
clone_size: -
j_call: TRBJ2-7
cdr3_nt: TGTGCCAGCAGCAACTACGGGGTCTCCTACGAGCAGTACTTC
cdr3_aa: CASSNYGVSYEQYF

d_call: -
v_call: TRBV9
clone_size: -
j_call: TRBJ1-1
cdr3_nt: TGTGCCAGCAGCGTAGATGGAGGGGGGGACACTGAAGCTTTCTTT
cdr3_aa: CASSVDGGGDTEAFF

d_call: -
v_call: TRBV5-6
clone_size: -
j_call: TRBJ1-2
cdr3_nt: TGTGCCAGCAGCTTGGGAACAGGGAGAGTGAGCTATGGCTACACCTTC
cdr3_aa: CASSLGTGRVSYGYTF

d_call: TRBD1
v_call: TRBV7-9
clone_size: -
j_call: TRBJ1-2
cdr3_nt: TGTGCCAGCAGCTTACTCTCCGCAGGTTGGGACAGCGAAAACTATGGCTACACCTTC
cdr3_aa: CASSLLSAGWDSENYGYTF

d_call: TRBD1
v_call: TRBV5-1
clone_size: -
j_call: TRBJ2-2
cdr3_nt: TGCGCCAGCAGCTTGGACAGGGGGGACACCGGGGAGCTGTTTTTT
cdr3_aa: CASSLDRGDTGELFF

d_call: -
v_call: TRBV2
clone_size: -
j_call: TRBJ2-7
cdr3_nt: TGTGCCAGCAGTTGGCAGTTCGAGCAGTACTTC
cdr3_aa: CASSWQFEQYF

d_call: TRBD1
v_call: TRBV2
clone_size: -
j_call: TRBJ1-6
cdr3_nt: TGTGCCAGCACGGGGACAGGGGGGAATTCACCCCTCCACTTT
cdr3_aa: CASTGTGGNSPLHF

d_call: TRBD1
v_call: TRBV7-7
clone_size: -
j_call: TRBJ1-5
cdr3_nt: TGTGCTAGCAGCCTAGGGTCGGGACAGGGCGGTCAGCCCCAGCATTTT
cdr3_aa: CASSLGSGQGGQPQHF

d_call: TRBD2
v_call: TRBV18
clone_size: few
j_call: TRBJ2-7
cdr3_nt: TGTGCCAGCTCACCAGGGAGGGCAGTCGAATACGAGCAGTACTTC
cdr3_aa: CASSPGRAVEYEQYF

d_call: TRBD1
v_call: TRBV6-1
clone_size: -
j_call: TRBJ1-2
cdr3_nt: TGTGCCAGCAGTGAAGGAGGACAGGGTCTCTACACCTTC
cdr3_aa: CASSEGGQGLYTF

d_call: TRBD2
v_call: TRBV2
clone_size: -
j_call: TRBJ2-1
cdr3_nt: TGTGCCAGCTCCGAGGAGCGGGGATCTGAGCAGTTCTTC
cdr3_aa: CASSEERGSEQFF

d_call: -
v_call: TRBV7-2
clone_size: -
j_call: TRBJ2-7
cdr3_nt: TGTGCCAGCAGCTCAAACAGGGTAGGGCAGTACTTC
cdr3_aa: CASSSNRVGQYF

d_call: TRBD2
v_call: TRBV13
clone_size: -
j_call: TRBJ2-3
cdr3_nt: TGTGCCAGCAGCTTAGAGCCTAGCGGGGTCGCCACAGATACGCAGTATTTT
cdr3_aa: CASSLEPSGVATDTQYF

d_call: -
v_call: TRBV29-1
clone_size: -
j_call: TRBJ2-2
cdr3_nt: TGCAGCGTTATCCCCGGGACACCTAACACCGGGGAGCTGTTTTTT
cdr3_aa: CSVIPGTPNTGELFF

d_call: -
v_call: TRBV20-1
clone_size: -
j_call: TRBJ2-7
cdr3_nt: TGCAGTGGGGGGGCGAATTACGAGCAGTACTTC
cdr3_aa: CSGGANYEQYF

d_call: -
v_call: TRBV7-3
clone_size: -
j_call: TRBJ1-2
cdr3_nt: TGTGCCAGCAGCTTACCAGGGCGCCGCTATGGCTACACCTTC
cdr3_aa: CASSLPGRRYGYTF

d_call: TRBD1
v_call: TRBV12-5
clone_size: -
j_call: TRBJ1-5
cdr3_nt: TGTGCTAGTGGTTTGGGAACCGGGACAGTTAGCAATCAGCCCCAGCATTTT
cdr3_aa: CASGLGTGTVSNQPQHF

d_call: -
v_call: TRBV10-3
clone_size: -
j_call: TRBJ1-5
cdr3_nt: TGTGCCATCAGTGGAACCGATATCAGGGTTCGCGGGCAGCCCCAGCATTTT
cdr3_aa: CAISGTDIRVRGQPQHF

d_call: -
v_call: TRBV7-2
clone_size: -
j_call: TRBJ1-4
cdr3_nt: TGTGCCAGCAGCGCCTCGACAGGCGATGAAAAACTGTTTTTT
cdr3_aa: CASSASTGDEKLFF

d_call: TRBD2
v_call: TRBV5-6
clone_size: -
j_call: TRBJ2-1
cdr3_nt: TGTGCCAGCAGCTCCGGGTCGCGGGGGGGATCCAATGAGCAGTTCTTC
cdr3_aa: CASSSGSRGGSNEQFF

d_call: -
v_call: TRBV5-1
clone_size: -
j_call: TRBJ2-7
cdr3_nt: TGCGCCAGCAGCTCGGGCGGAGGGGTCCTCTCCTACGAGCAGTACTTC
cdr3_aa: CASSSGGGVLSYEQYF

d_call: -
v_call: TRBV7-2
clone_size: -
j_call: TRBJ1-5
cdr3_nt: TGTGCCAGCAGCAGGGACCTCATTGACCAGCCCCAGCATTTT
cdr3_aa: CASSRDLIDQPQHF

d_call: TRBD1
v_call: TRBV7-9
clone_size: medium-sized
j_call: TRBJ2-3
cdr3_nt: TGTGCCAGCAGCTTTCGACAGGGTCACACAGATACGCAGTATTTT
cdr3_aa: CASSFRQGHTDTQYF

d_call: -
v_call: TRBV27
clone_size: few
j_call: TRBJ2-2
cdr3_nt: TGTGCCAGCAGTTTTGCCGGGGAGCTGTTTTTT
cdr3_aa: CASSFAGELFF